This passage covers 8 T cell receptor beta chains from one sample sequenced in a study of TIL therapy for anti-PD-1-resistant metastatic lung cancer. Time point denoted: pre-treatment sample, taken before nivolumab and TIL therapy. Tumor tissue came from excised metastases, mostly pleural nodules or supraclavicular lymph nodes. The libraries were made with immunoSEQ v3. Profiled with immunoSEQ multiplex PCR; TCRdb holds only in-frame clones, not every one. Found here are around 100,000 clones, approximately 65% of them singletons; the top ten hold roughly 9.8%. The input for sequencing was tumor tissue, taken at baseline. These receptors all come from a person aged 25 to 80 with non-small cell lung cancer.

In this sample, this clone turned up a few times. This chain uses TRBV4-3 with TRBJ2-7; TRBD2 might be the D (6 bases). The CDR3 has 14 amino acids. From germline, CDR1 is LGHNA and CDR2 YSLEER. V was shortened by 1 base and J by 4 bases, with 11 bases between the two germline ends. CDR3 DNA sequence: TGCGCCAGCAGCCAAGGAGGGACTCCGTACGAGCAGTACTTC. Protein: CASSQGGTPYEQYF.

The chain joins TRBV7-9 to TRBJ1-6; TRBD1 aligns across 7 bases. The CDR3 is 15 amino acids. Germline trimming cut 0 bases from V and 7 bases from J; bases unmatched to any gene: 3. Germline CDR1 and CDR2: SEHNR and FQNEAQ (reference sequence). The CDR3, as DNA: TGTGCCAGCAGCTTAGCGACAGGGCCCAATTCACCCCTCCACTTT. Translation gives CASSLATGPNSPLHF.

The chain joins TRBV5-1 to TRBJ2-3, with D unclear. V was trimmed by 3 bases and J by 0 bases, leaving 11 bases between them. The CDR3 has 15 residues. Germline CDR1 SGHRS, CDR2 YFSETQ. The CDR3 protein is CASSSLGGSTDTQYF. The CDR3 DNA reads TGCGCCAGCAGCTCCCTGGGTGGAAGCACAGATACGCAGTATTTT.

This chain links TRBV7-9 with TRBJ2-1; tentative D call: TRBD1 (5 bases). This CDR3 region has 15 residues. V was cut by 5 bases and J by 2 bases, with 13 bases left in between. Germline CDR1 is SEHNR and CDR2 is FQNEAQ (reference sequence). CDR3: CASSPQGSPYNEQFF. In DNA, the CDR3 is TGTGCCAGCAGCCCCCAGGGTAGTCCCTACAATGAGCAGTTCTTC.

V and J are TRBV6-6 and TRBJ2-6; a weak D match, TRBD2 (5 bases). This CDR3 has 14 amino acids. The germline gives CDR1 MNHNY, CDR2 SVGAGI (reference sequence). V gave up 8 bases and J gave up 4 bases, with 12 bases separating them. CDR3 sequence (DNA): TGTGCCAGCGTCGAGGGCGCCGGGGCCAACGTCCTGACTTTC. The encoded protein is CASVEGAGANVLTF.

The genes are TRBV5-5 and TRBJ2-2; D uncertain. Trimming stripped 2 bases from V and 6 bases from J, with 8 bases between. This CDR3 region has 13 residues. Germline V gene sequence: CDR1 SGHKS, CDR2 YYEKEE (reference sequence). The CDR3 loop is CASSFSGPGELFF. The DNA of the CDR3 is TGTGCCAGCAGCTTCAGTGGACCCGGGGAGCTGTTTTTT.

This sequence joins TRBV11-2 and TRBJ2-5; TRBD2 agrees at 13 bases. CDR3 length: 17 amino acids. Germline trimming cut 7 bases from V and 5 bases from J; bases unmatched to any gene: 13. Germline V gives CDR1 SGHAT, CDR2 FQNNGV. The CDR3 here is CASTPYPGTSGKETQYF. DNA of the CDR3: TGTGCCAGCACCCCCTACCCCGGGACTAGCGGGAAGGAGACCCAGTACTTC.

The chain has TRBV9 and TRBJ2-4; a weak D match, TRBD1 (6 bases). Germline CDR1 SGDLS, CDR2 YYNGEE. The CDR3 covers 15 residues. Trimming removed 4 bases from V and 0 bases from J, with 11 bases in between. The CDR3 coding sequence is TGTGCCAGCAGCCCGGGACACATAGCCAAAAACATTCAGTACTTC. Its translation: CASSPGHIAKNIQYF.